In this sample, the clone carrying this T cell receptor (beta chain) turned up many times. Bulk TCR libraries were made with methods that had been previously described and with listed TCR primers. TCRdb passed the PCR reads through MiXCR, listing each CDR3 protein once. Of more than 450,000 distinct CDR3 sequences detected, about a fifth appear once; the ten largest clones hold 0.84%. This sample was taken from a study of molecular identifiers for immune sequencing clone quantification. Naive CD8 library inputs spanned roughly 17,000 to 1,100,000 sorted cells and 10%, 30% or 50% RNA. The CDR3 is 14 amino acids. Trimming shortened V by 7 bases and J by 0 bases, and 10 bases separated the two germline ends. Germline lookup yields CDR1 MNHEY and CDR2 SVGAGI.

The clonotype comes from a human donor in good health. Some libraries in this study had Jurkat cell RNA spiked in. The chain employs TRBV6-5 and TRBJ1-3, with D possibly TRBD1 on 6 matching bases. The source material was naive CD8+ T cells from blood, with Jurkat cell RNA spiked in. The subset here: FACS-sorted CD8+CD4-CCR7+CD45RA+ naive T cells. The CDR3 is CASNRAGSGNTIYF. CDR3 DNA: TGTGCCAGCAACAGGGCGGGCTCTGGAAACACCATATATTTT.